These T cell receptor beta chains were read from a single sample in a study of blood T cell repertoires in COVID-19. TCRdb's copy holds only in-frame clones and misses some; the assay was immunoSEQ multiplex PCR. The sample shows about 150,000 clones, roughly 84% of them seen only once. The sample comprised peripheral blood. The receptors here all came from a woman aged 50 to 60 with acute or convalescent COVID-19. Each CDR3 is given with its conserved first and last residue. D genes are given only for firm matches. Size is stated for part of the rows, as once, few or many counts, or as a class when the clone is expanded.

clone size	V gene	J gene	D gene	CDR3 length	CDR3 protein	CDR3 DNA
.	TRBV10-2	TRBJ1-1	.	13	CASRQTPNTEAFF	TGCGCCAGCAGACAGACACCGAACACTGAAGCTTTCTTT
.	TRBV24-1	TRBJ1-2	.	13	CATSVGGIDGYTF	TGTGCCACCAGTGTCGGGGGTATTGATGGCTACACCTTC
.	TRBV9	TRBJ1-2	.	15	CASSVSSGAGYGYTF	TGTGCCAGCAGCGTATCCTCAGGGGCTGGCTATGGCTACACCTTC
.	TRBV19	TRBJ1-1	.	15	CASRVTLGGIVEAFF	TGTGCCAGTAGGGTCACCCTGGGGGGAATTGTCGAAGCTTTCTTT
.	TRBV7-6	TRBJ2-2	TRBD1	18	CASSLHPPDRVRTGELFF	TGTGCCAGCAGCTTACACCCCCCGGACAGGGTTCGGACCGGGGAGCTGTTTTTT
.	TRBV7-2	TRBJ2-5	TRBD1	14	CASSLAGQGKTQYF	TGTGCCAGCAGCTTAGCGGGACAGGGGAAGACCCAGTACTTC
many	TRBV5-1	TRBJ1-5	.	16	CASSLVAGDSNQPQHF	TGCGCCAGCAGCTTGGTGGCAGGGGATAGCAATCAGCCCCAGCATTTT
.	TRBV16	TRBJ1-5	.	16	CASSQSRQYSNQPQHF	TGTGCCAGCAGCCAATCCCGCCAGTATAGCAATCAGCCCCAGCATTTT
.	TRBV28	TRBJ2-1	TRBD2	14	CASSLASGLSEQFF	TGTGCCAGCAGTTTAGCTAGCGGGTTGAGTGAGCAGTTCTTC
.	TRBV9	TRBJ2-2	TRBD2	17	CASSPRLAGGNTGELFF	TGTGCCAGCAGCCCCCGACTAGCGGGAGGGAACACCGGGGAGCTGTTTTTT
.	TRBV19	TRBJ1-5	TRBD1	17	CASSPQDRAYSNQPQHF	TGTGCCAGTAGTCCGCAAGACAGGGCCTATAGCAATCAGCCCCAGCATTTT